These T cell receptor beta chains were read from a single sample in a study of low-dose radiotherapy and immunotherapy resistance in tumors. TCRdb fed the reads into MiXCR, producing one record per CDR3 protein. The profile shows roughly 39,000 distinct CDR3 sequences, 25% to 40% of them singletons. Sample: PBMCs, taken before treatment. The receptors here all came from a male donor with gallbladder cancer. Each CDR3 is given with its conserved first and last residue. The order of the fields is D gene, J gene, clone size, V gene, CDR3 DNA, CDR3 protein. A D gene is named only where the DNA matches it firmly. Clone size is not always given. Where it is, it says once, few, many or a class for expanded clones.

D: NA
J: TRBJ2-7
size: many
V: TRBV5-6
DNA: TGTGCCAGCAGCCACGGGGGATACGAGCAGTACTTC
CDR3: CASSHGGYEQYF

D: NA
J: TRBJ1-1
size: many
V: TRBV29-1
DNA: TGCAGCGTTGTAGGCAGGGTGGTCGGCACTGAAGCTTTCTTT
CDR3: CSVVGRVVGTEAFF

D: NA
J: TRBJ2-7
size: many
V: TRBV25-1
DNA: TGTGCCAGCAGTGCTACCTTGGGGACTGCCTCCTACGAGCAGTACTTC
CDR3: CASSATLGTASYEQYF

D: TRBD2
J: TRBJ2-1
size: many
V: TRBV29-1
DNA: TGCAGCGTTGTAAGCGGGGGTGGAGATGAGCAGTTCTTC
CDR3: CSVVSGGGDEQFF

D: TRBD1
J: TRBJ2-2
size: few
V: TRBV6-2/TRBV6-3
DNA: TGTGCCAGCAGTACCGGGACAGGCACCGGGGAGCTGTTTTTT
CDR3: CASSTGTGTGELFF

D: NA
J: TRBJ2-1
size: many
V: TRBV19
DNA: TGTGCCAGTAATCGGCCGAGCGACCACAATGAGCAGTTCTTC
CDR3: CASNRPSDHNEQFF

D: TRBD2
J: TRBJ2-1
size: NA
V: TRBV7-9
DNA: TGTGCCAGCAGTTCGGCCGGGACTAGCGTACACAATGAGCAGTTCTTC
CDR3: CASSSAGTSVHNEQFF

D: NA
J: TRBJ1-6
size: many
V: TRBV7-2
DNA: TGTGCCAGCAGCTTTCAGGGGCATAATAATTCACCCCTCCACTTT
CDR3: CASSFQGHNNSPLHF

D: TRBD2
J: TRBJ2-1
size: NA
V: TRBV27
DNA: TGTGCCAGCAGCCGTCGTGCTAGCGGGGGGGCCGGGATAGACAATGAGCAGTTCTTC
CDR3: CASSRRASGGAGIDNEQFF

D: TRBD2
J: TRBJ2-5
size: many
V: TRBV20-1
DNA: TGCAGTGCTAGATTCCTAGCGGGGCAACAAGAGACCCAGTACTTC
CDR3: CSARFLAGQQETQYF

D: NA
J: TRBJ2-5
size: many
V: TRBV5-1
DNA: TGCGCCAGCAGCCCGGCGGCACCCTGGGGGGAGACCCAGTACTTC
CDR3: CASSPAAPWGETQYF

D: TRBD1
J: TRBJ2-4
size: NA
V: TRBV4-2
DNA: TGTGCCAGCAGCCACGACAGGGCGAACATTCAGTACTTC
CDR3: CASSHDRANIQYF

D: NA
J: TRBJ2-3
size: many
V: TRBV12-3/TRBV12-4
DNA: TGTGCCAGCACCTCCTCATCCCTCGGCAAGAGCACAGATACGCAGTATTTT
CDR3: CASTSSSLGKSTDTQYF

D: NA
J: TRBJ2-3
size: many
V: TRBV19
DNA: TGTGCCAGTAGTATCAACTCGCTGGATACGCAGTATTTT
CDR3: CASSINSLDTQYF

D: NA
J: TRBJ2-1
size: many
V: TRBV11-2
DNA: TGTGCCAGCAGCCTTTCGGACGGATCCTACAATGAGCAGTTCTTC
CDR3: CASSLSDGSYNEQFF

D: NA
J: TRBJ1-4
size: NA
V: TRBV10-2
DNA: TGCGCCAGCAGCGGAGACAGGACGTTACATGAAAAACTGTTTTTT
CDR3: CASSGDRTLHEKLFF

D: NA
J: TRBJ1-5
size: NA
V: TRBV6-6
DNA: TGTGCCAGCAGTGAAAGTAACGGTCCGCATCAGCCCCAGCATTTT
CDR3: CASSESNGPHQPQHF

D: TRBD2
J: TRBJ2-7
size: few
V: TRBV28
DNA: TGTGCCAGCAGTTTGGGGACTAGCGGGGGTGGCGAATACGAGCAGTACTTC
CDR3: CASSLGTSGGGEYEQYF

D: NA
J: TRBJ1-2
size: many
V: TRBV6-2/TRBV6-3
DNA: TGTGCCAGCGCAGGGGAGAAGTCTTATGGCTACACCTTC
CDR3: CASAGEKSYGYTF

D: NA
J: TRBJ1-1
size: many
V: TRBV14
DNA: TGTGCCAGCAGCCAATCGGTTGAAGCTTTCTTT
CDR3: CASSQSVEAFF

D: TRBD1
J: TRBJ2-2
size: many
V: TRBV9
DNA: TGTGCCAGCAGCGGGGACAGGGGGGATACCGGGGAGCTGTTTTTT
CDR3: CASSGDRGDTGELFF

D: TRBD2
J: TRBJ2-5
size: NA
V: TRBV11-2
DNA: TGTGCCAGCAGCTTAGGTCCGCGGGGGGAGACCCAGTACTTC
CDR3: CASSLGPRGETQYF

D: TRBD2
J: TRBJ2-3
size: many
V: TRBV4-2
DNA: TGTGCCAGCAGCAGGCGGGGGGGCCTCGATGATACGCAGTATTTT
CDR3: CASSRRGGLDDTQYF

D: TRBD2
J: TRBJ2-3
size: NA
V: TRBV24-1
DNA: TGTGCCACCAGTGATTTACTAGCGGCAGATACGCAGTATTTT
CDR3: CATSDLLAADTQYF

D: NA
J: TRBJ2-7
size: few
V: TRBV7-9
DNA: TGTGCCAGCAGCCTCACAGGGCGCGAGCAGTACTTC
CDR3: CASSLTGREQYF

D: TRBD1
J: TRBJ1-1
size: medium-sized
V: TRBV6-2/TRBV6-3
DNA: TGTGCCAGCAGAGACAGGGCTCGGGGCACTGAAGCTTTCTTT
CDR3: CASRDRARGTEAFF

D: NA
J: TRBJ1-5
size: NA
V: TRBV19
DNA: TGTGCCAGTAGTATAGTGCAGGGGAATCAGCCCCAGCATTTT
CDR3: CASSIVQGNQPQHF

D: NA
J: TRBJ2-7
size: NA
V: TRBV27
DNA: TGTGCCAGCAGTTACGCCGCTAGCGAGCAGTACTTC
CDR3: CASSYAASEQYF

D: TRBD2
J: TRBJ2-7
size: NA
V: TRBV3-1
DNA: TGTGCCAGCAGCCAGACTAGCGGGCCCTCCTACGAGCAGTACTTC
CDR3: CASSQTSGPSYEQYF

D: TRBD2
J: TRBJ2-4
size: NA
V: TRBV20-1
DNA: TGCAGTTTGGGGGGTGGCGGGGGGGCCGGGAACATTCAGTACTTC
CDR3: CSLGGGGGAGNIQYF

D: NA
J: TRBJ1-1
size: few
V: TRBV3-1
DNA: TGTGCCAGCAGCCACGCAGGGTCCCTGCCTGAAGCTTTCTTT
CDR3: CASSHAGSLPEAFF

D: NA
J: TRBJ1-1
size: NA
V: TRBV6-1
DNA: TGTGCCAGCAGCCGAGGTGGGGGATATGAAGCTTTCTTT
CDR3: CASSRGGGYEAFF

D: NA
J: TRBJ2-5
size: many
V: TRBV10-3
DNA: TGTGCCATCTCTCCGGCGGCGGAGACCCAGTACTTC
CDR3: CAISPAAETQYF

D: TRBD2
J: TRBJ2-1
size: NA
V: TRBV3-1
DNA: TGTGCCAGCAGCCTCTTCTGCGGGGGAAGCAATGAGCAGTTATTC
CDR3: CASSLFCGGSNEQLF

D: NA
J: TRBJ2-2
size: NA
V: TRBV9
DNA: TGTGCCAGCAGCGTAGTCAGCGCGAACACCGGGGAGCTGTTTTTT
CDR3: CASSVVSANTGELFF

D: TRBD2
J: TRBJ2-7
size: many
V: TRBV9
DNA: TGTGCCAGCAGCGCACAAGCGGGAGGGCCAAGCGAGCAGTACTTC
CDR3: CASSAQAGGPSEQYF

D: TRBD2
J: TRBJ2-3
size: NA
V: TRBV3-1
DNA: TGTGCCAGCAGCCAGCGGAGGAGCGGGAGCGGTGGCACAGATACGCAGTATTTT
CDR3: CASSQRRSGSGGTDTQYF

D: NA
J: TRBJ1-2
size: many
V: TRBV29-1
DNA: TGCAGCGTTGAAGATTGGAGTCCGGATGGCTACACCTTC
CDR3: CSVEDWSPDGYTF

D: TRBD1
J: TRBJ2-3
size: NA
V: TRBV20-1
DNA: TGCAGTGCTCACTATAGAGGGCAGGGGGTTAGTAGCACAGATACGCAGTATTTT
CDR3: CSAHYRGQGVSSTDTQYF

D: NA
J: TRBJ1-5
size: NA
V: TRBV4-1
DNA: TGCGCCAGCAGCCAAGTGAGGTTGGGCGGCTTTGTAAATCAGCCCCAGCATTTT
CDR3: CASSQVRLGGFVNQPQHF

D: NA
J: TRBJ2-5
size: NA
V: TRBV4-1
DNA: TGCGCCAGCAGCCAACTCCTGGGGCTAGTAGGAGAGACCCAGTACTTC
CDR3: CASSQLLGLVGETQYF

D: NA
J: TRBJ1-6
size: many
V: TRBV3-1
DNA: TGTGCCAGCAGCCAACCCGGGGCTTTTCCCCTCCACTTT
CDR3: CASSQPGAFPLHF

D: NA
J: TRBJ2-6
size: NA
V: TRBV4-2
DNA: TGTGCCAGCAGGGAGTCCCATGGCTCTGGGGCCAACGTCCTGACTTTC
CDR3: CASRESHGSGANVLTF

D: NA
J: TRBJ2-2
size: NA
V: TRBV5-3
DNA: NA
CDR3: CASSQRTAIGELFFFFFFF

D: NA
J: TRBJ2-5
size: NA
V: TRBV6-2/TRBV6-3
DNA: TGTGCCAGCAGCTCCAACGGACCGTGGGAGACCCAGTACTTC
CDR3: CASSSNGPWETQYF

D: NA
J: TRBJ1-3
size: NA
V: TRBV20-1
DNA: TGCAGTGCTAGAGGACAGGAACCCTCTGGAAACACCATATATTTT
CDR3: CSARGQEPSGNTIYF

D: NA
J: TRBJ1-5
size: NA
V: TRBV2
DNA: TGTGCCAGCAGTGCCAGTCAGAATCAGCCCCAGCATTTT
CDR3: CASSASQNQPQHF

D: TRBD1
J: TRBJ2-1
size: many
V: TRBV11-2
DNA: TGTGCCAGCAGCTACCTGGGACGGGACAGGGGAAGGAATGAGCAGTTCTTC
CDR3: CASSYLGRDRGRNEQFF

D: NA
J: TRBJ1-4
size: medium-sized
V: TRBV28
DNA: TGTGCCAGCAGTCCGATTGGACTTACTAATGAAAAACTGTTTTTT
CDR3: CASSPIGLTNEKLFF

D: NA
J: TRBJ1-1
size: NA
V: TRBV28
DNA: TGTGCCAGCAGTTTATTGCTGGGTTCTCATACTCGAGCTTTCTTT
CDR3: CASSLLLGSHTRAFF

D: TRBD2
J: TRBJ2-1
size: medium-sized
V: TRBV5-1
DNA: TGCGCCAGCAAGCCCCGCACGGGAGGCGAATACAATGAGCAGTTCTTC
CDR3: CASKPRTGGEYNEQFF

D: TRBD2
J: TRBJ2-1
size: many
V: TRBV5-1
DNA: TGCGCCAGCAGCCCCGCGGGAGGATCCTACAATGAGCAGTTCTTC
CDR3: CASSPAGGSYNEQFF

D: NA
J: TRBJ2-7
size: medium-sized
V: TRBV6-2/TRBV6-3
DNA: TGTGCCAGCAGTGAAGCCGGAGGGCAGTACTTC
CDR3: CASSEAGGQYF